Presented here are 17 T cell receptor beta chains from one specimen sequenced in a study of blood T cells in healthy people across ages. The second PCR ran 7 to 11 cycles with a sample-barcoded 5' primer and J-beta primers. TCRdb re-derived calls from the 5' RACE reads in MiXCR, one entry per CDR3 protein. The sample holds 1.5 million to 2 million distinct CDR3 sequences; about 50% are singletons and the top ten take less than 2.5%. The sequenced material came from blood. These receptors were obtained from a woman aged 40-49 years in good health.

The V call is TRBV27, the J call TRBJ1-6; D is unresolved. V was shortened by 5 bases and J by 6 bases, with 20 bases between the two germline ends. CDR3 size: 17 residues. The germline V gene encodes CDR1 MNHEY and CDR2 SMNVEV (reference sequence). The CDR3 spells CASSIRGCAGINSPLHF. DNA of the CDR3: TGTGCCAGCAGTATCAGAGGGTGCGCGGGTATTAATTCACCCCTCCACTTT.

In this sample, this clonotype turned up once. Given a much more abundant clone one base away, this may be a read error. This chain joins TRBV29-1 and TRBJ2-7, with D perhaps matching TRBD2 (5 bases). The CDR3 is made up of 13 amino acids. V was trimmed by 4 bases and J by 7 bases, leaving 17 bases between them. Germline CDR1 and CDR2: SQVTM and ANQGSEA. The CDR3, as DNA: TGCAGCGTTGTGACGGGCCATGGAGGTGAGCAGTACTTC. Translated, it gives CSVVTGHGGEQYF.

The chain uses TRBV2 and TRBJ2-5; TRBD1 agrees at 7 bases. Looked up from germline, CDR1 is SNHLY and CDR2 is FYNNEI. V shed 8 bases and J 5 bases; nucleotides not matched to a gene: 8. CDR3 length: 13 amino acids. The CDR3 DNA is TGTGCCAGCGTAACAGGGGAGCTTGAGACCCAGTACTTC. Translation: CASVTGELETQYF.

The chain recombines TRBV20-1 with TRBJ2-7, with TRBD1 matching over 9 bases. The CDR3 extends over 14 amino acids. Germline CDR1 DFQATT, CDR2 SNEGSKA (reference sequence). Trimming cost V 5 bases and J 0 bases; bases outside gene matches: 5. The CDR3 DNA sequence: TGCAGTGCTGGAGGGGACAGGGTCTCCTACGAGCAGTACTTC. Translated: CSAGGDRVSYEQYF.

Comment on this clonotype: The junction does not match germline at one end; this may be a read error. CDR3 region: CASSLDRGRSGCTF. For the CDR3, the DNA is TGTGCCAGCAGCTTGGACAGGGGGCGAAGTGGCTGCACCTTC. The chain recombines TRBV7-2 with TRBJ1-2, with TRBD1 identical over 11 bases. The CDR3 has 14 amino acids. Per the germline V gene, CDR1 is SGHTA and CDR2 is FQGNSA.

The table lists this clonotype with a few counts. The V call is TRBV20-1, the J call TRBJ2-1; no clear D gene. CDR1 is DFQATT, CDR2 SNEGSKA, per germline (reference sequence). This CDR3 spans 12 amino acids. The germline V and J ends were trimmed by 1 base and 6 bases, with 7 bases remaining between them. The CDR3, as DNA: TGCAGTGCTAGAGCTCCCCTCAATGAGCAGTTCTTC. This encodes CSARAPLNEQFF.

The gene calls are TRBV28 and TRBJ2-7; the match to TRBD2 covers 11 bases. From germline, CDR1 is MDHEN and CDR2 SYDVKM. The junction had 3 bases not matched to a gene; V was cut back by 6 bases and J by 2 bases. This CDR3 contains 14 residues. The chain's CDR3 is CASRPGLAAYEQYF. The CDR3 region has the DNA TGTGCCAGCAGGCCGGGACTAGCGGCCTACGAGCAGTACTTC.

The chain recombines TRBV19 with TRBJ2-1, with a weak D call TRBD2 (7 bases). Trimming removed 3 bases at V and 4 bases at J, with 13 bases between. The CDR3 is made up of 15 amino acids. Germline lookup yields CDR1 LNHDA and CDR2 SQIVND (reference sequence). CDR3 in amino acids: CASSIDGGQYNEQFF. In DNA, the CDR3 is TGTGCCAGTAGTATCGACGGGGGGCAATACAATGAGCAGTTCTTC. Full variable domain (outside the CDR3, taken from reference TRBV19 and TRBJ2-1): DGGITQSPKYLFRKEGQNVTLSCEQNLNHDAMYWYRQDPGQGLRLIYYSQIVNDFQKGDIAEGYSVSREKKESFPLTVTSAQKNPTAFYLCASSIDGGQYNEQFFGPGTRLTVL.

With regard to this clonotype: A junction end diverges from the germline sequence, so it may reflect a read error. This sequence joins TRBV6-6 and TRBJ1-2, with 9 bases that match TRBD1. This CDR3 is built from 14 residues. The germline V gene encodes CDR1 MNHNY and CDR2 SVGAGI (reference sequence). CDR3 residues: CASSGTGSNYGSTF. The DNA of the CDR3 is TGTGCCAGCAGCGGGACAGGGTCTAACTATGGCTCCACCTTC.

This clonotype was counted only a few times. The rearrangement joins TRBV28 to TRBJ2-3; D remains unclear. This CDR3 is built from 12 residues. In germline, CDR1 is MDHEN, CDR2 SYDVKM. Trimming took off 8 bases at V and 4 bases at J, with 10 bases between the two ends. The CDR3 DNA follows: TGTGCCAGCGGGCTCCCGCCAGATACGCAGTATTTT. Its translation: CASGLPPDTQYF.

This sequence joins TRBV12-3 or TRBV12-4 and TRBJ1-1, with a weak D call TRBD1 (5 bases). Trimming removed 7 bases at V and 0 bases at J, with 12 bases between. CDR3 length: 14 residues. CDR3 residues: CASTRGGLNTEAFF. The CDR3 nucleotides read TGTGCCAGCACCCGTGGGGGGTTGAACACTGAAGCTTTCTTT.

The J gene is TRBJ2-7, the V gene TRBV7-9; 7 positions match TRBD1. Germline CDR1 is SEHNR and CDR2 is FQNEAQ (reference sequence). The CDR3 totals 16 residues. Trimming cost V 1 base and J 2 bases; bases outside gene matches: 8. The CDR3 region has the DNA TGTGCCAGCAGCTTAGGCCGACAGGGTCGCACCTACGAGCAGTACTTC. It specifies CASSLGRQGRTYEQYF. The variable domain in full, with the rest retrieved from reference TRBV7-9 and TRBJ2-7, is DTGVSQNPRHKITKRGQNVTFRCDPISEHNRLYWYRQTLGQGPEFLTYFQNEAQLEKSRLLSDRFSAERPKGSFSTLEIQRTEQGDSAMYLCASSLGRQGRTYEQYFGPGTRLTVT.

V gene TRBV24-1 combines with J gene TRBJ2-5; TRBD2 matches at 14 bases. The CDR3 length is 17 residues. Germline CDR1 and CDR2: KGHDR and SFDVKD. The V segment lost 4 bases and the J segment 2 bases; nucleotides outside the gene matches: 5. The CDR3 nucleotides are TGTGCCACCAGTGACCCGGGACTAGCGGGGGCTCAAGAGACCCAGTACTTC. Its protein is CATSDPGLAGAQETQYF.

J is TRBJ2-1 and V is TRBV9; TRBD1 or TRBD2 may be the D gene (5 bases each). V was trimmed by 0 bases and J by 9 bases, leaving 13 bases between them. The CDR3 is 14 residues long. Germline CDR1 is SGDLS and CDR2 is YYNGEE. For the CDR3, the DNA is TGTGCCAGCAGCGTAGTACTTGGGACCGGTGAGCAGTTCTTC. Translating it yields CASSVVLGTGEQFF.

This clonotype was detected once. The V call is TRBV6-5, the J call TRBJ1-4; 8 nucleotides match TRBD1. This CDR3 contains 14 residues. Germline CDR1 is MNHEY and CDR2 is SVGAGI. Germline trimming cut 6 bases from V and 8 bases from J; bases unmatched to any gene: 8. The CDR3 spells CASRAGGEQEKLFF. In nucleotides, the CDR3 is TGTGCCAGCAGAGCAGGGGGCGAGCAGGAAAAACTGTTTTTT.

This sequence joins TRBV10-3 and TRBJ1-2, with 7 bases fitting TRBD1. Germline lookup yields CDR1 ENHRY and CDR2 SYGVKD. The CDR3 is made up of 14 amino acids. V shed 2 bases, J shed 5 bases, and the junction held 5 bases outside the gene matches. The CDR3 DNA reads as TGTGCCATCAGTGAGAGGGGGCTAGGTTATGGCTACACCTTC. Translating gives CAISERGLGYGYTF.

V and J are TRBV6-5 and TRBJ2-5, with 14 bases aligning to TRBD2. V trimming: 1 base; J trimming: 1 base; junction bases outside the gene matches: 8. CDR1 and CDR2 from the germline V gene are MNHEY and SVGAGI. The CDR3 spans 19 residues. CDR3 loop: CASSYLMTSGGGVQETQYF. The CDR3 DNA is TGTGCCAGCAGTTACTTGATGACTAGCGGGGGGGGAGTCCAAGAGACCCAGTACTTC.